These 32 T cell receptor beta chains were all obtained from the same sample, sequenced in a study of radiation and T cells in renal cell carcinoma. The assay was immunoSEQ multiplex PCR, and TCRdb's table has in-frame clones only and misses some. The table has about 160,000 clones, about 88% seen once. Time point here: baseline pretreatment blood. Treatment defined: 15 Gy SBRT to primary tumor, nephrectomy 4 weeks later. The sample in question was blood, obtained from a patient whose treatment included radiotherapy and nephrectomy. The receptors originated from an older woman with renal cell carcinoma.

V and J are TRBV30 and TRBJ2-3; 8 bases are a match to TRBD2. Germline values: CDR1 GTSNPN, CDR2 SVGIG (reference sequence). V was pared by 2 bases and J by 1 base, with 5 bases of the junction left unmatched. The length of the CDR3 is 15 residues. For the CDR3, the DNA is TGTGCCTGGAGTTCCGGGGGGGTTGGCACAGATACGCAGTATTTT. This translates into CAWSSGGVGTDTQYF.

V usage is TRBV15 and J usage is TRBJ1-6; no firm D call. The V end was cut by 0 bases, the J end by 7 bases, with 13 bases between. From germline, CDR1 is LNHNV and CDR2 YYDKDF (reference sequence). CDR3 length: 16 residues. The CDR3 DNA reads as TGTGCCACCAGCAGAGATCGTAGGGCATCCAATTCACCCCTCCACTTT. Translating gives CATSRDRRASNSPLHF.

This clone was observed once. The chain employs TRBV12-5 and TRBJ1-5; 11 bases are a match to TRBD1. CDR1 is LGHNT, CDR2 FRNRAP, per germline. V trimming: 7 bases; J trimming: 4 bases; junction bases outside the gene matches: 6. This CDR3 region has 15 residues. DNA for the CDR3: TGTGCTAGTGCAGCTGGGACAGGGGGAAATCAGCCCCAGCATTTT. This codes for CASAAGTGGNQPQHF.

This clone occurred a few times. The chain uses TRBV28 and TRBJ1-2; D unresolved. V lost 1 base, J lost 7 bases, and 10 bases lay in between. Germline assignment: CDR1 MDHEN and CDR2 SYDVKM. This CDR3 is 13 amino acids long. The chain's CDR3 is CASSLSSPGGYTF. The CDR3 bases are TGTGCCAGCAGTTTATCTAGTCCCGGTGGCTACACCTTC.

The CDR3 nucleotides are TGTGCCAGCAGCCCGGAAGCTAGGAACACTGAAGCTTTCTTT. Residues: CASSPEARNTEAFF. This sequence joins TRBV5-4 and TRBJ1-1; D unclear. V shed 4 bases and J shed 1 base, with 11 bases lying between them. The CDR3 spans 14 residues. Looked up from germline, CDR1 is SGHNT and CDR2 is YYREEE (reference sequence).

This clone was detected only a few times. The chain employs TRBV2 and TRBJ1-1; D perhaps matches TRBD1 (6 bases). CDR3 length equals 14 residues. Germline CDR1 is SNHLY and CDR2 is FYNNEI. V shed 5 bases and J shed 0 bases, with 10 bases lying between them. CDR3 coding DNA: TGTGCCAGCAGTCTCAGGGGCTTGAACACTGAAGCTTTCTTT. Translation: CASSLRGLNTEAFF.

J is TRBJ2-3 and V is TRBV30; maybe TRBD1 (6 bases). Germline CDR1 and CDR2: GTSNPN and SVGIG (reference sequence). There are 15 residues in the CDR3. Trimming shortened V by 0 bases and J by 7 bases, and 17 bases separated the two germline ends. The CDR3 sequence is CAWSVGGEVGYTQYF. Here the CDR3 DNA reads TGTGCCTGGAGTGTAGGGGGTGAAGTTGGATATACGCAGTATTTT.

CDR3 nucleotides: TGCAGCGTTTACCCGTTACGAGGGTTAATCAATCAGCCCCAGCATTTT. This translates into CSVYPLRGLINQPQHF. The V call is TRBV29-1, the J call TRBJ1-5; no clear D gene. The CDR3 is 16 amino acids. Trimming removed 5 bases at V and 3 bases at J, with 20 bases between. CDR1 and CDR2 (germline): SQVTM, ANQGSEA.

The chain employs TRBV19 and TRBJ2-5; the D gene is possibly TRBD2 (7 bases). Germline V gene sequence: CDR1 LNHDA, CDR2 SQIVND (reference sequence). This CDR3 comprises 14 residues. V lost 1 base, J lost 6 bases, and 12 bases lay in between. The CDR3 is CASSIGGGGKTQYF. The CDR3 nucleotides read TGTGCCAGTAGTATAGGGGGGGGCGGAAAGACCCAGTACTTC.

The chain joins TRBV11-2 to TRBJ2-5; 10 bases fit TRBD2. Per germline, CDR1 SGHAT and CDR2 FQNNGV. V trimming: 1 base; J trimming: 4 bases; junction bases outside the gene matches: 6. This CDR3 has 16 amino acids. CDR3 in amino acids: CASSLAGSGGLETQYF. CDR3 DNA sequence: TGTGCCAGCAGCTTAGCGGGTAGCGGGGGGTTAGAGACCCAGTACTTC.

The chain is built from TRBV7-2 and TRBJ2-2; the match to TRBD2 covers 11 bases. This CDR3 spans 15 amino acids. The V and J ends lost 6 bases and 5 bases, in that order; junction bases with no gene match: 5. Germline V CDR1 and CDR2: SGHTA, FQGNSA. CDR3: CASRLAGAMTGELFF. The CDR3 coding sequence is TGTGCCAGCAGACTAGCGGGGGCCATGACCGGGGAGCTGTTTTTT.

This clone showed up just once. The rearrangement uses TRBV4-1 and TRBJ2-3; 10 positions agree with TRBD2. Germline V gene sequence: CDR1 MGHRA, CDR2 YSYEKL. Unmatched junction bases numbered 14, after V lost 0 bases and J lost 2 bases. CDR3 length: 20 amino acids. This CDR3 is CASSQDVGLAGETPTDTQYF. The CDR3 DNA reads as TGCGCCAGCAGCCAAGATGTTGGGCTAGCGGGGGAGACCCCCACAGATACGCAGTATTTT.

The chain uses TRBV6-1 and TRBJ2-2; 8 bases agree with TRBD1. Losses at the gene ends were 11 bases for V and 4 bases for J; bases not matched to a gene: 9. Germline CDR1 and CDR2: MNHNS and SASEGT. The CDR3 consists of 14 residues. Here the CDR3 reads CAGLGQAGTGELFF. CDR3 sequence (DNA): TGTGCCGGGCTGGGACAGGCGGGCACCGGGGAGCTGTTTTTT.

CDR3 nucleotide sequence: TGTGCAAGTCGCTTAGCGCTGGATGCAACTAATGAAAAACTGTTTTTT. This translates into CASRLALDATNEKLFF. The genes are TRBV12-2 and TRBJ1-4. TRBV12-2 is listed as a pseudogene. The CDR3 is 16 amino acids.

This clone was seen a handful of times. V gene TRBV29-1 combines with J gene TRBJ1-1; D perhaps matches TRBD1 (5 bases). With 6 bases removed from V and 4 bases from J, the gap between germline ends came to 15 bases. The CDR3 is made up of 13 amino acids. Germline CDR1 is SQVTM and CDR2 is ANQGSEA. The CDR3 spells CSVDTGFGTEAFF. CDR3 nucleotide sequence: TGCAGCGTGGACACAGGCTTCGGCACTGAAGCTTTCTTT.

This chain links TRBV9 with TRBJ2-5, with D unclear. The CDR3 length is 14 residues. Germline CDR1 and CDR2: SGDLS and YYNGEE. V was clipped by 0 bases and J by 0 bases, with 6 bases between them. The CDR3 DNA sequence: TGTGCCAGCAGCGTAGATCAGTACCAAGAGACCCAGTACTTC. Its translation: CASSVDQYQETQYF.

Only one count was recorded for this clone. V and J are TRBV28 and TRBJ2-7; D is perhaps TRBD1 or TRBD2 (5 bases each). The CDR3 consists of 15 residues. With 4 bases removed from V and 1 base from J, the gap between germline ends came to 14 bases. Germline CDR1 and CDR2: MDHEN and SYDVKM. The DNA for the CDR3 is TGTGCCAGCAGTTCGGGACGGCGCTTTTCCTACGAGCAGTACTTC. This sequence encodes CASSSGRRFSYEQYF. Drawing the rest from reference TRBV28 and TRBJ2-7, the complete variable domain is DVKVTQSSRYLVKRTGEKVFLECVQDMDHENMFWYRQDPGLGLRLIYFSYDVKMKEKGDIPEGYSVSREKKERFSLILESASTNQTSMYLCASSSGRRFSYEQYFGPGTRLTVT.

This clone was seen just once. The rearrangement links TRBV12-5 to TRBJ1-2; TRBD1 agrees at 8 bases. From germline, CDR1 is LGHNT and CDR2 FRNRAP. V dropped 4 bases and J dropped 7; count of bases not matched to a gene: 8. The CDR3 is 14 residues long. This CDR3 reads CASGSDRERTGYTF. As DNA, the CDR3 is TGTGCTAGTGGTTCGGACAGGGAACGGACTGGCTACACCTTC.

The rearrangement joins TRBV30 to TRBJ2-7, with D perhaps TRBD1 or TRBD2 (6 bases each). The CDR3 totals 15 residues. Per the germline V gene, CDR1 is GTSNPN and CDR2 is SVGIG (reference sequence). The CDR3 DNA reads as TGTGCTGTTAAGGGGGGTCTATGGGACTCCTACGAGCAGTACTTC. It is translated as CAVKGGLWDSYEQYF.

The rearrangement links TRBV29-1 to TRBJ1-3; D ambiguous. CDR3 length equals 11 residues. The germline gives CDR1 SQVTM, CDR2 ANQGSEA. The V gene lost 3 bases and the J gene lost 1 base, with 1 base spanning the gap. CDR3 protein: CSVDSGNTIYF. The DNA for the CDR3 is TGCAGCGTTGATTCTGGAAACACCATATATTTT.

The chain employs TRBV4-1 and TRBJ1-5; maybe TRBD1 (6 bases). Deletions cut 5 bases from V and 2 bases from J, with 16 bases between. Germline lookup yields CDR1 MGHRA and CDR2 YSYEKL. This CDR3 has 16 residues. The CDR3 is CASSTQSQGRNQPQHF. The CDR3 DNA reads as TGCGCCAGCAGCACCCAATCACAGGGTCGCAATCAGCCCCAGCATTTT.

J is TRBJ2-1 and V is TRBV19, with no clear D. Trimming shortened V by 5 bases and J by 1 base, and 9 bases separated the two germline ends. The length of the CDR3 is 14 residues. Looked up from germline, CDR1 is LNHDA and CDR2 is SQIVND (reference sequence). CDR3 bases: TGTGCCAGTAGTGCTGCTTGGTCCTACAATGAGCAGTTCTTC. This gives the protein CASSAAWSYNEQFF. The variable domain in full, with the rest retrieved from reference TRBV19 and TRBJ2-1, is DGGITQSPKYLFRKEGQNVTLSCEQNLNHDAMYWYRQDPGQGLRLIYYSQIVNDFQKGDIAEGYSVSREKKESFPLTVTSAQKNPTAFYLCASSAAWSYNEQFFGPGTRLTVL.

The chain recombines TRBV12-2 with TRBJ2-1; the D call in the table, TRBD2, was not verified against the DNA. TRBV12-2 is a known pseudogene. The CDR3 sequence is 15 residues long. The CDR3 loop reads CASRPGTSGYNEQFF. CDR3 nucleotide sequence: TGTGCAAGTCGCCCCGGGACTAGCGGATACAATGAGCAGTTCTTC.

The chain carries TRBV4-1 and TRBJ1-1; a possible D gene is TRBD1 (6 bases). Trimming took off 1 base at V and 7 bases at J, with 13 bases between the two ends. Germline V gene sequence: CDR1 MGHRA, CDR2 YSYEKL. The CDR3 runs 14 residues. CDR3 protein: CASSQAGHLIEAFF. The CDR3 coding sequence is TGCGCCAGCAGCCAAGCGGGACATCTAATTGAAGCTTTCTTT.

The chain recombines TRBV28 with TRBJ1-2; D call uncertain. Looked up from germline, CDR1 is MDHEN and CDR2 is SYDVKM. The CDR3 has 12 amino acids. V was cut by 2 bases and J by 8 bases, with 9 bases left in between. CDR3 amino acids: CASSLMRAGYTF. CDR3 coding DNA: TGTGCCAGCAGTTTAATGAGGGCCGGCTACACCTTC.

The chain recombines TRBV7-2 with TRBJ2-5; 7 nucleotides agree with TRBD2. Losses at the gene ends were 5 bases for V and 2 bases for J; bases not matched to a gene: 8. The CDR3 loop spans 15 amino acids. Germline V gene lookup returns CDR1 SGHTA and CDR2 FQGNSA. The CDR3 sequence is CASSPMGGQQETQYF. The CDR3 coding sequence is TGTGCCAGCAGCCCCATGGGAGGGCAACAAGAGACCCAGTACTTC.

The genes are TRBV7-2 and TRBJ1-2; TRBD1 matches at 11 bases. CDR1 and CDR2 from the germline V gene are SGHTA and FQGNSA. The CDR3 consists of 14 residues. The ends lost 5 bases at V and 7 bases at J; junction bases unmatched: 6. CDR3 region: CASSPTGQGGGYTF. CDR3 bases: TGTGCCAGCAGCCCAACGGGACAGGGGGGTGGCTACACCTTC.

CDR3 amino acids: CASRIAGAGPHEQYF. The CDR3, as DNA: TGCGCCAGCAGGATTGCCGGGGCAGGGCCCCACGAGCAGTACTTC. This rearrangement joins TRBV5-1 to TRBJ2-7; either TRBD1 or TRBD2 may supply D (5 bases each). Germline loops: CDR1 SGHRS, CDR2 YFSETQ. This CDR3 has 15 residues. Trimming took 5 bases from V and 5 from J, leaving 20 bases between them.

The rearrangement links TRBV6-4 to TRBJ1-5; D is perhaps TRBD1 (5 bases). This CDR3 is built from 13 residues. The germline V and J ends were trimmed by 2 bases and 6 bases, with 8 bases remaining between them. In germline, CDR1 is MRHNA, CDR2 SNTAGT. CDR3 sequence (DNA): TGTGCCAGCAGTGACAGGGGCGGTCAGCCCCAGCATTTT. This translates into CASSDRGGQPQHF.

The gene calls are TRBV11-2 and TRBJ2-6, with D tentatively TRBD1 (5 bases). Trimming stripped 0 bases from V and 3 bases from J, with 12 bases between. Germline V gene lookup returns CDR1 SGHAT and CDR2 FQNNGV. The CDR3 runs 17 residues. The CDR3 sequence is CASSLDHQGGGANVLTF. The CDR3 nucleotides read TGTGCCAGCAGCTTAGATCACCAGGGCGGTGGGGCCAACGTCCTGACTTTC.

The chain uses TRBV5-1 and TRBJ1-2, with D hard to call. The V end was cut by 4 bases, the J end by 6 bases, with 22 bases between. The CDR3 has 16 amino acids. CDR1 and CDR2 from the germline V gene are SGHRS and YFSETQ. The CDR3 nucleotides read TGCGCCAGCAGCCCACAAGGCCTTCTCCAGACCCATGGCTACACCTTC. It yields the protein CASSPQGLLQTHGYTF.

This clone was seen just once. The chain links TRBV7-6 to TRBJ1-3; the D is unclear. This CDR3 region has 16 residues. CDR1 SGHVS and CDR2 FNYEAQ come from the germline V gene. Between the trimmed V and J ends, which lost 2 bases and 0 bases, there was a span of 11 bases. The CDR3 DNA reads TGTGCCAGCAGCTTAACGAGCGGGTCCTCTGGAAACACCATATATTTT. As protein: CASSLTSGSSGNTIYF.